Reported below is one T cell receptor (gamma chain). Given a far larger clone just one base away, this is likely a sequencing read error. Other DNA sequences in the same sample also yield this CDR3. Germline V gene data show CDR1 as EGSNGY and CDR2 as YDSYNSKV. The CDR3 totals 13 residues. TCRdb ran CATT on the RT-PCR reads. This sample carries several hundred gamma-chain clones, around 4.7% of them seen once, and the ten largest clones take 65% to 70%. The data derive from a study of gamma-delta T cells after stem cell transplantation. The specimen sequenced was gamma-delta T cells. The chain employs TRGV2 and TRGJ1 or TRGJ2. The clonotype originates from a human donor. It is not recorded whose cells these are; they may come from a transplant donor. CDR3 sequence: CATWDGPYYKKLF. Here the CDR3 DNA reads TGTGCCACCTGGGACGGGCCCTATTATAAGAAACTTTTT.